This T cell receptor beta chain was retrieved from a study of cytomegalovirus exposure and HLA in healthy donors. The overall study: Previous work identified 120 million or so unique TCR beta sequences from around 170 million T cells.

It was with 60 Vbeta and 13 Jbeta primers that the PCR ran. Using immunoSEQ multiplex PCR, the repertoire was profiled, and TCRdb retains in-frame clones only, with some absent. The sample consists of around 180,000 clones, about 88% of them appearing once. Study-level points and caveats: In a later analysis, TCR beta V- and J-gene trimming showed a link to a missense DCLRE1C variant. Cytomegalovirus status was reportedly diagnosed by the classifier with high sensitivity and specificity.

CDR3 length: 17 amino acids. Trimming took 4 bases from V and 4 from J; bases not matched to a gene: 7. Germline-derived CDR1 and CDR2 are SGHRS and YFSETQ. Only a few counts were recorded for this clone. Its cognate antigen is unknown. J is TRBJ2-5 and V is TRBV5-1; 16 bases agree with TRBD2. This receptor was taken from a woman aged 18-30 years in good health and CMV-seronegative. Sequencing was performed on PBMCs. Here the CDR3 reads CASSAGTSGGAGETQYF. The CDR3 DNA sequence: TGCGCCAGCAGCGCCGGGACTAGCGGGGGGGCCGGAGAGACCCAGTACTTC.